The present entry profiles one T cell receptor beta chain with its context. This clonotype occurred many times. This receptor's antigen is unknown. One base away there is no much larger clone; base qualities are not given. The sample originates from a study of spatial heterogeneity in lung cancer (dated by TCRdb to between 2017 and 2020). With respect to the entire study: Beta-chain transcripts were consistently detected in greater numbers than alpha-chain transcripts, which likely reflects a higher abundance of beta-chain transcripts. In the raw uncorrected reads, each unique combination of TCR and UMI appeared more than ten times on average. In tumor regions, TCR transcript counts showed a strong correlation with a T cell transcriptional module score from matched bulk RNA-seq. TCR repertoire features were related to nonsynonymous mutation counts determined by whole-exome sequencing of tumor tissue. In non-small cell lung cancer, the study made a quantitative comparison of TCR alpha and beta repertoires among multiple tumor regions, matched nontumor lung and blood. Both alpha and beta chains were TCR-sequenced in samples taken at surgery, namely 220 tumor regions, 63 to 70 matched nontumor lung samples and approximately 51 PBMC samples. Study-wide conclusions, independent of this receptor: Confirming at a functional level the hypothesis that regional TCRs recognize regional mutations was considered to require additional single-cell paired TCR alpha and beta sequencing. The count of ubiquitous expanded TCRs correlated with the count of ubiquitous nonsynonymous mutations, and the count of regional expanded TCRs correlated with the count of regional nonsynonymous mutations. The tumor nonsynonymous mutation count correlated with the number of expanded alpha and beta TCRs within the tumor. TCR-seq was estimated to cover only about 7.6% of tumor T cells for alpha chains and approximately 13% for beta chains.

The germline V gene supplies CDR1 SGHTA and CDR2 FQGNSA. A distance of 14 bases separates the germline ends of V and J, which lose 0 bases and 3 bases respectively. Counted from cysteine to phenylalanine, this CDR3 has 16 amino acids. Only the CDR3 DNA is retained, 48 bases long and in frame from the first base. The sample's time point label, in plain terms: sample taken at primary tumor resection. The donors were 70 or so patients from the lung TRACERx cohort who had early-stage, untreated non-small cell lung cancer. Without any cell sorting, TCR sequencing was performed on whole RNA extracted either from tumor and nontumor lung tissue or from cryopreserved PBMC samples. Patients were selected for TCR sequencing only if sufficient RNA was available from at least two tumor regions. A lung pathologist reviewed the tumor and adjacent nontumor lung specimens before the specimens were selected. Receptors were amplified or captured by 5' RACE. TCRdb shows the sequencer as NextSeq 500. The TCR library protocol attached a unique molecular identifier to each TCR cDNA molecule to allow correction of PCR and sequencing errors. As for the authors' bioinformatics: TCR identification, UMI-based error correction and CDR3 extraction were performed with Decombinator tools. Expanded TCRs were defined as those above a frequency of 2 per 1,000, corresponding to the top 1% of the tumor frequency distribution. Expanded tumor TCRs were classed as regional if statistically deemed absent (corrected P<0.05) from at least one tumor region, otherwise ubiquitous. Rényi diversity was computed with the R vegan package after subsampling each repertoire 100 times to 5,000 TCRs. CDR3 similarity networks were built from amino acid triplet string-kernel similarity, with CDR3s being connected when pairwise similarity was above 0.82. TCRdb cleaned the public reads at Q25 with fastp, built clones with MiXCR and kept in-frame beta chains. Under each unique CDR3 protein, matching rows form one entry showing the most common genes and DNA. TCRdb's processing, not the authors' own work, is the source of the V and J calls. The sample contains 10,000 or so distinct CDR3 sequences, around 12% of them found a single time. About 11% of the sample is taken by the ten largest.

The sequenced sample was lung tumor tissue, obtained at surgery. The V and J segments used are TRBV7-2 and TRBJ2-5; the D gene is perhaps TRBD2, from 6 matching bases. The receptor's source is a male donor with early-stage non-small cell lung cancer. Here the CDR3 is given as CASSLASTTRKETQYF. The nucleotide sequence is TGTGCCAGCAGCTTAGCTAGTACGACTAGAAAAGAGACCCAGTACTTC.